Each of the 9 T cell receptor beta chains below was sequenced from the same sample in a study of blood T cell repertoires in COVID-19. Libraries were prepared by immunoSEQ multiplex PCR; TCRdb keeps only in-frame clonotypes and omits some of them. The sample has around 68,000 clones, around 85% seen once. Sequencing was performed on peripheral blood. Receptor source: a woman in her fifties or sixties with acute or convalescent COVID-19.

This clone was counted between two and nine times. The V call is TRBV25-1, the J call TRBJ1-2; no definite D call. Germline V gene sequence: CDR1 MGHDK, CDR2 SYGVNS. The ends were cut back, 5 bases at V and 3 bases at J, with 10 bases in the middle. The CDR3 is 13 amino acids. Here the CDR3 DNA reads TGTGCCAGCAGTTCGGCAGGCGACTATGGCTACACCTTC. This encodes CASSSAGDYGYTF.

This clone has just a few counts. V gene TRBV29-1 combines with J gene TRBJ1-4; a possible D gene is TRBD1 (6 bases). CDR3 length equals 13 residues. V was cut by 6 bases and J by 5 bases, with 13 bases left in between. Germline V gives CDR1 SQVTM, CDR2 ANQGSEA. Written as DNA, the CDR3 is TGCAGCGTAACGGGGGGGCTGAATGAAAAACTGTTTTTT. Translating gives CSVTGGLNEKLFF.

V gene TRBV7-6 combines with J gene TRBJ1-3; D unresolved. In germline, CDR1 is SGHVS, CDR2 FNYEAQ. The V end lost 8 bases, the J end lost 2 bases, and 19 bases lay between the germline ends. This CDR3 region has 16 residues. CDR3 protein: CASRLEAGVAGNTIYF. As DNA, the CDR3 is TGTGCCAGCCGCCTAGAGGCCGGGGTGGCTGGAAACACCATATATTTT.

V is TRBV5-1 and J is TRBJ2-7; no reliable D call. The germline V and J ends were trimmed by 2 bases and 3 bases, with 12 bases remaining between them. There are 14 residues in the CDR3. Germline CDR1 is SGHRS and CDR2 is YFSETQ. CDR3 nucleotides: TGCGCCAGCAGCTTTTCTAACAGCAACTACGAGCAGTACTTC. Amino acids: CASSFSNSNYEQYF.

J is TRBJ2-7 and V is TRBV18; 10 bases fit TRBD2. This CDR3 region has 15 residues. V dropped 3 bases and J dropped 4; count of bases not matched to a gene: 6. Germline V CDR1 and CDR2: KGHSH, LQKENI. The CDR3 region is CASSPSSGSDYEQYF. The CDR3 nucleotides read TGTGCCAGCTCACCGTCTAGCGGGAGTGATTACGAGCAGTACTTC.

The chain carries TRBV27 and TRBJ1-3; D not resolved. CDR1 is MNHEY, CDR2 SMNVEV, per germline (reference sequence). Trimming pared 6 bases from V and 3 bases from J, leaving 12 bases between. This CDR3 has 14 residues. In nucleotides, the CDR3 is TGTGCCAGCAGCGAGAGGGTGTTTGGAAACACCATATATTTT. It specifies CASSERVFGNTIYF.

This clone was seen a few times. The rearrangement links TRBV28 to TRBJ2-7, with 7 bases aligning to TRBD1. Germline CDR1 and CDR2: MDHEN and SYDVKM. J lost 11 bases, V lost 5 bases, and 9 bases had no gene match. The CDR3 is 12 residues long. CDR3 protein: CASSDRQGYEYF. The DNA for the CDR3 is TGTGCCAGCAGTGATAGACAGGGATACGAGTACTTC.

The chain carries TRBV19 and TRBJ1-2, with TRBD1 as a possible D gene (5 bases). This CDR3 contains 14 residues. V lost 4 bases to trimming and J lost 1 base, with 10 bases between them. The germline V gene has CDR1 LNHDA and CDR2 SQIVND (reference sequence). The CDR3 here is CASSRQLVNYGYTF. In nucleotides, the CDR3 is TGTGCCAGTAGTAGACAGCTAGTTAACTATGGCTACACCTTC.

In its sample, this clone was seen a few times. J is TRBJ2-2 and V is TRBV11-2; no clear D gene. Germline CDR1 and CDR2: SGHAT and FQNNGV. This CDR3 comprises 13 residues. V lost 1 base to trimming and J lost 6 bases, with 6 bases between them. CDR3 DNA: TGTGCCAGCAGCTTAGGTACTGCCGGGGAGCTGTTTTTT. This encodes CASSLGTAGELFF.